These 32 T cell receptor beta chains came from one sample sequenced in a study of blood T cell repertoires in COVID-19. Data came from immunoSEQ multiplex PCR; TCRdb stores just in-frame clones and leaves some out. Among a few hundred thousand clones, 65% to 90% were seen once, and the ten largest hold under 15%. The sample consisted of peripheral blood. The receptors were sampled from a human donor in a cohort sampled during active COVID-19.

This clone is a singleton in its sample. This chain links TRBV19 with TRBJ2-1; 14 bases are a match to TRBD2. CDR3 size: 16 residues. From germline, CDR1 is LNHDA and CDR2 SQIVND (reference sequence). After removal of 0 bases from V and 6 bases from J, the junction contained 1 base not matched to a gene. Written as DNA, the CDR3 is TGTGCCAGTAGTATAGAAGGGACTAGCGGGAGCAATGAGCAGTTCTTC. It specifies CASSIEGTSGSNEQFF.

V gene TRBV7-9 combines with J gene TRBJ2-7, with TRBD1 identical over 8 bases. CDR1 SEHNR and CDR2 FQNEAQ come from the germline V gene (reference sequence). This CDR3 is built from 15 residues. The V segment lost 3 bases and the J segment 4 bases; nucleotides outside the gene matches: 8. In nucleotides, the CDR3 is TGTGCCAGCAGCTTGACCCGACAGGGGTCTTACGAGCAGTACTTC. Protein: CASSLTRQGSYEQYF.

The rearrangement links TRBV2 to TRBJ2-1; 12 nucleotides agree with TRBD2. V lost 5 bases, J lost 5 bases, and 4 bases stayed unmatched. Germline V gene sequence: CDR1 SNHLY, CDR2 FYNNEI. This CDR3 is built from 15 residues. The CDR3 loop reads CASSPTSGSHNEQFF. CDR3 DNA sequence: TGTGCCAGCAGTCCGACTAGCGGGAGCCACAATGAGCAGTTCTTC.

This chain links TRBV28 with TRBJ2-7, with D tentatively TRBD1 (7 bases). V dropped 3 bases and J dropped 2 bases, with 11 bases sitting between them. Germline assignment: CDR1 MDHEN and CDR2 SYDVKM. The CDR3 is made up of 14 amino acids. The CDR3 loop is CASSLEGQTYEQYF. The DNA of the CDR3 is TGTGCCAGCAGTTTGGAGGGACAGACCTACGAGCAGTACTTC.

This chain joins TRBV11-2 and TRBJ2-3, with D unresolved. Looked up from germline, CDR1 is SGHAT and CDR2 is FQNNGV. Deletions cut 5 bases from V and 0 bases from J, with 9 bases between. The CDR3 runs 14 residues. The CDR3 reads CASSPEESTDTQYF. DNA of the CDR3: TGTGCCAGCAGCCCCGAAGAGAGCACAGATACGCAGTATTTT.

This sequence joins TRBV27 and TRBJ2-2, with 13 bases identical to TRBD2. Looked up from germline, CDR1 is MNHEY and CDR2 is SMNVEV (reference sequence). This CDR3 contains 17 residues. The V segment lost 4 bases and the J segment 3 bases; nucleotides outside the gene matches: 5. CDR3 sequence reads: CASSSVGLAGYTGELFF. The CDR3 DNA sequence: TGTGCCAGCAGTTCAGTGGGACTAGCGGGGTACACCGGGGAGCTGTTTTTT.

The rearrangement uses TRBV27 and TRBJ2-7; 11 bases are a match to TRBD2. Germline CDR1 is MNHEY and CDR2 is SMNVEV (reference sequence). V gave up 3 bases and J gave up 7 bases; unmatched junction bases: 5. CDR3 length: 14 amino acids. CDR3 residues: CASSLLTSGMEQYF. CDR3 in DNA: TGTGCCAGCAGTTTGCTGACTAGCGGGATGGAGCAGTACTTC.

The table lists this clone with a count of one. The chain combines TRBV5-1 with TRBJ2-5; 7 bases line up with TRBD1. This CDR3 spans 13 amino acids. Germline CDR1 reads SGHRS; CDR2 reads YFSETQ. The V segment lost 3 bases and the J segment 5 bases; nucleotides outside the gene matches: 4. The CDR3 DNA reads as TGCGCCAGCAGCTCAGGGGGTTGGGAGACCCAGTACTTC. Residues: CASSSGGWETQYF.

The genes are TRBV4-1 and TRBJ2-2; D is unclear. The CDR3 length is 14 residues. CDR1 is MGHRA, CDR2 YSYEKL, per germline. V lost 1 base to trimming and J lost 2 bases, with 5 bases between them. The CDR3 nucleotides are TGCGCCAGCAGCCAAGCCCTCAACACCGGGGAGCTGTTTTTT. Translation gives CASSQALNTGELFF.

The chain carries TRBV20-1 and TRBJ2-7; 8 nucleotides agree with TRBD2. The CDR3 consists of 11 residues. The trim removed 6 bases at V and 5 bases at J, leaving 3 bases unmatched. In germline, CDR1 is DFQATT, CDR2 SNEGSKA (reference sequence). CDR3 sequence reads: CSAWTSNEQYF. CDR3 nucleotide sequence: TGCAGTGCCTGGACTAGCAACGAGCAGTACTTC.

This chain links TRBV5-1 with TRBJ2-2; D is perhaps TRBD1 (5 bases). The CDR3 runs 17 residues. With 1 base removed from V and 1 base from J, the gap between germline ends came to 14 bases. Per germline, CDR1 SGHRS and CDR2 YFSETQ. The CDR3 DNA sequence: TGCGCCAGCAGCTTGAATGGGGCCCACCTGAACACCGGGGAGCTGTTTTTT. Translated: CASSLNGAHLNTGELFF. The whole variable domain, remainder taken from reference TRBV5-1 and TRBJ2-2, is KAGVTQTPRYLIKTRGQQVTLSCSPISGHRSVSWYQQTPGQGLQFLFEYFSETQRNKGNFPGRFSGRQFSNSRSEMNVSTLELGDSALYLCASSLNGAHLNTGELFFGEGSRLTVL.

CDR3 in DNA: TGTGCCAGCAGCCCAGGACTAGCGGGAGGTCAAGGTGAGCAGTTCTTC. As protein: CASSPGLAGGQGEQFF. This rearrangement joins TRBV28 to TRBJ2-1; 14 nucleotides line up with TRBD2. Per the germline V gene, CDR1 is MDHEN and CDR2 is SYDVKM. The CDR3 length is 16 residues. J gave up 9 bases and V 6 bases, and 10 bases lay outside the gene matches.

This chain links TRBV6-5 with TRBJ2-7; no firm D call. Germline V gene sequence: CDR1 MNHEY, CDR2 SVGAGI. With 2 bases removed from V and 1 base from J, the gap between germline ends came to 6 bases. The CDR3 is 13 residues long. The CDR3 loop is CASSYILSYEQYF. The CDR3 DNA follows: TGTGCCAGCAGTTACATCTTGTCCTACGAGCAGTACTTC.

The V gene is TRBV11-1, the J gene TRBJ2-7; D may be TRBD2 (7 bases). CDR1 is SGHAT and CDR2 is FQDESV in the germline V gene (reference sequence). This CDR3 is 15 amino acids long. The V end lost 0 bases, the J end lost 3 bases, and 12 bases lay between the germline ends. Here the CDR3 reads CASSLAAGALYEQYF. The CDR3 region has the DNA TGTGCCAGCAGCTTAGCGGCGGGGGCGCTCTACGAGCAGTACTTC.

The V gene is TRBV5-6, the J gene TRBJ2-7; D gene uncertain. Trimming took 4 bases from V and 2 from J, leaving 16 bases between them. CDR3 size: 15 residues. Germline CDR1 reads SGHDT; CDR2 reads YYEEEE. The CDR3 DNA sequence: TGTGCCAGCAGCCCCCTCGGCGCAGAGGCCTACGAGCAGTACTTC. Translation gives CASSPLGAEAYEQYF.

V gene TRBV3-1 (or the pseudogene TRBV3-2) combines with J gene TRBJ2-3, with D possibly TRBD2 on 5 matching bases. The CDR3 runs 16 residues. Germline assignment: CDR1 LGHDT and CDR2 YNNKEL (reference sequence). V lost 7 bases to trimming and J lost 4 bases, with 21 bases between them. This CDR3 reads CASTRSIARNSDTQYF. The CDR3 region has the DNA TGTGCCAGCACCAGATCGATAGCGAGGAATTCAGATACGCAGTATTTT.

This chain joins TRBV13 and TRBJ2-1; TRBD1 aligns across 8 bases. Trimming at V came to 8 bases and at J to 2 bases, leaving 5 bases not matched to a gene. The CDR3 spans 14 residues. Germline-derived CDR1 and CDR2 are PRHDT and FYEKMQ (reference sequence). CDR3 nucleotides: TGTGCCAGCCAGTACAGGGGGGCCTACAATGAGCAGTTCTTC. Translating gives CASQYRGAYNEQFF.

The chain combines TRBV28 with TRBJ1-1, with 9 bases identical to TRBD1. The CDR3 spans 13 residues. V dropped 6 bases and J dropped 7; count of bases not matched to a gene: 6. In germline, CDR1 is MDHEN, CDR2 SYDVKM. CDR3 residues: CASSGTGYGEAFF. The CDR3 DNA reads TGTGCCAGCAGCGGGACAGGGTATGGTGAAGCTTTCTTT.

The chain couples TRBV3-1 (or the pseudogene TRBV3-2) to TRBJ2-3; D is possibly TRBD1 (5 bases). CDR1 is LGHDT and CDR2 is YNNKEL in the germline V gene (reference sequence). The V end lost 2 bases, the J end lost 6 bases, and 12 bases lay between the germline ends. CDR3 length: 14 residues. CDR3 in DNA: TGTGCCAGCAGCCAAATTGGGGCGCCCGATACGCAGTATTTT. Amino acids: CASSQIGAPDTQYF.

V gene TRBV4-1 combines with J gene TRBJ2-7; 7 nucleotides line up with TRBD2. CDR1 is MGHRA, CDR2 YSYEKL, per germline. Trimming took 0 bases from V and 3 from J; bases not matched to a gene: 14. CDR3 size: 18 residues. CDR3 protein: CASSQDRESGVLSYEQYF. The DNA of the CDR3 is TGCGCCAGCAGCCAAGATCGTGAGAGCGGGGTCCTGAGCTACGAGCAGTACTTC.

This chain uses TRBV5-1 with TRBJ2-7; D gene uncertain. CDR3 length: 13 residues. V lost 0 bases to trimming and J lost 3 bases, with 7 bases between them. Germline V gene sequence: CDR1 SGHRS, CDR2 YFSETQ. CDR3 residues: CASSLGSSYEQYF. The CDR3 DNA is TGCGCCAGCAGCTTGGGTTCTAGCTACGAGCAGTACTTC. Together with reference TRBV5-1 and TRBJ2-7, the CDR3 gives the full variable domain: KAGVTQTPRYLIKTRGQQVTLSCSPISGHRSVSWYQQTPGQGLQFLFEYFSETQRNKGNFPGRFSGRQFSNSRSEMNVSTLELGDSALYLCASSLGSSYEQYFGPGTRLTVT.

V and J are TRBV10-1 and TRBJ2-1, with D maybe TRBD2 (5 bases). CDR1 is WNHNN, CDR2 SYGVQD, per germline (reference sequence). This CDR3 spans 16 amino acids. V lost 2 bases and J 7 bases, leaving 18 bases between the germline ends. DNA of the CDR3: TGCGCCAGCAGTGAGCAGGCGCTAGCAATGGAAAATGAGCAGTTCTTC. This gives the protein CASSEQALAMENEQFF.

The gene calls are TRBV7-2 and TRBJ1-2; D perhaps matches TRBD1 (6 bases). Trimming cost V 5 bases and J 7 bases, with 17 bases left between them. Germline-derived CDR1 and CDR2 are SGHTA and FQGNSA. The CDR3 extends over 14 amino acids. The CDR3 bases are TGTGCCAGCAGCCCCATGGCAGGGGTGAGTGGCTACACCTTC. It yields the protein CASSPMAGVSGYTF. The whole variable domain, remainder taken from reference TRBV7-2 and TRBJ1-2, is GAGVSQSPSNKVTEKGKDVELRCDPISGHTALYWYRQSLGQGLEFLIYFQGNSAPDKSGLPSDRFSAERTGGSVSTLTIQRTQQEDSAVYLCASSPMAGVSGYTFGSGTRLTVV.

V is TRBV27 and J is TRBJ2-7; TRBD2 might be the D (5 bases). This CDR3 has 15 amino acids. In germline, CDR1 is MNHEY, CDR2 SMNVEV (reference sequence). V lost 5 bases and J lost 3, with 17 bases in between. CDR3 nucleotide sequence: TGTGCCAGCAGTCGAACGGACTCCTTCCGCTACGAGCAGTACTTC. Its protein is CASSRTDSFRYEQYF.

On this clone: Distinct nucleotide sequences in the sample also encode this CDR3. The chain has TRBV2 and TRBJ1-6, with TRBD1 identical over 8 bases. CDR3 length equals 14 residues. Trimming took 5 bases from V and 7 from J; bases not matched to a gene: 4. The germline gives CDR1 SNHLY, CDR2 FYNNEI. This chain's CDR3 is CASSRQGSNSPLHF. The CDR3 DNA reads TGTGCCAGCAGTCGACAGGGGTCAAATTCACCCCTCCACTTT. Together with reference TRBV2 and TRBJ1-6, the CDR3 gives the full variable domain: EPEVTQTPSHQVTQMGQEVILRCVPISNHLYFYWYRQILGQKVEFLVSFYNNEISEKSEIFDDQFSVERPDGSNFTLKIRSTKLEDSAMYFCASSRQGSNSPLHFGNGTRLTVT.

The chain uses TRBV2 and TRBJ1-2; 8 nucleotides match TRBD1. V gave up 7 bases and J gave up 3 bases; unmatched junction bases: 4. Looked up from germline, CDR1 is SNHLY and CDR2 is FYNNEI. The CDR3 is made up of 13 amino acids. The CDR3 DNA sequence: TGTGCCAGCAACCCGGGACAGGACTATGGCTACACCTTC. It translates to CASNPGQDYGYTF.

The chain uses TRBV5-1 and TRBJ2-7; 11 bases align to TRBD2. Per germline, CDR1 SGHRS and CDR2 YFSETQ. The trim removed 1 base at V and 2 bases at J, leaving 2 bases unmatched. The CDR3 extends over 15 amino acids. CDR3 bases: TGCGCCAGCAGCTTGACGACTAGCGGGACCTACGAGCAGTACTTC. Translated, it gives CASSLTTSGTYEQYF.

This chain joins TRBV5-1 and TRBJ2-1; the D gene is possibly TRBD1 (6 bases). In germline, CDR1 is SGHRS, CDR2 YFSETQ. CDR3 length: 15 residues. Trimming took off 2 bases at V and 2 bases at J, with 11 bases between the two ends. The CDR3 region has the DNA TGCGCCAGCAGCTTCCAAAGGACAGCCTACAATGAGCAGTTCTTC. It is translated as CASSFQRTAYNEQFF.

The genes are TRBV18 and TRBJ2-7; possibly TRBD2 for D (5 bases). The CDR3 has 13 residues. The V end was cut by 2 bases, the J end by 7 bases, with 12 bases between. Germline assignment: CDR1 KGHSH and CDR2 LQKENI. CDR3 region: CASSPTLAGEQYF. CDR3 bases: TGTGCCAGCTCACCAACGCTAGCCGGAGAGCAGTACTTC.

The rearrangement links TRBV7-2 to TRBJ2-3, with 8 bases that match TRBD1. This CDR3 spans 17 amino acids. The germline V gene has CDR1 SGHTA and CDR2 FQGNSA. The V and J ends lost 3 bases and 3 bases, in that order; junction bases with no gene match: 11. CDR3 sequence (DNA): TGTGCCAGCAGCTTCGGCTCGGGCAGGGGGCGAACAGATACGCAGTATTTT. Translation gives CASSFGSGRGRTDTQYF. The full variable domain, its missing parts supplied by reference TRBV7-2 and TRBJ2-3, is GAGVSQSPSNKVTEKGKDVELRCDPISGHTALYWYRQSLGQGLEFLIYFQGNSAPDKSGLPSDRFSAERTGGSVSTLTIQRTQQEDSAVYLCASSFGSGRGRTDTQYFGPGTRLTVL.

The rearrangement joins TRBV19 to TRBJ2-3; a weak D match, TRBD2 (6 bases). Germline CDR1 is LNHDA and CDR2 is SQIVND (reference sequence). The CDR3 is 15 amino acids. The V gene lost 6 bases and the J gene lost 0 bases, with 13 bases spanning the gap. In DNA form, the CDR3 reads TGTGCCAGTAGGGAGACGGGGACTAGCACAGATACGCAGTATTTT. It codes for CASRETGTSTDTQYF. Looking up the rest from reference TRBV19 and TRBJ2-3 gives the full variable domain: DGGITQSPKYLFRKEGQNVTLSCEQNLNHDAMYWYRQDPGQGLRLIYYSQIVNDFQKGDIAEGYSVSREKKESFPLTVTSAQKNPTAFYLCASRETGTSTDTQYFGPGTRLTVL.

The J gene is TRBJ2-3, the V gene TRBV20-1; 7 positions agree with TRBD2. After removal of 3 bases from V and 2 bases from J, the junction contained 20 bases not matched to a gene. The CDR3 has 19 residues. CDR1 and CDR2 from the germline V gene are DFQATT and SNEGSKA (reference sequence). The CDR3 spells CSASESEEGLAAFTDTQYF. Here the CDR3 DNA reads TGCAGTGCTAGTGAAAGTGAAGAAGGGCTAGCGGCTTTCACAGATACGCAGTATTTT.